This T cell receptor beta chain stems from a study of blood T cell repertoires in COVID-19. Background on the study: There were acute and convalescent COVID-19 samples, and they came from the United States, Italy and Spain. In each case, the material was cDNA or gDNA derived from T cells, B-cell-depleted T cells, or PBMCs.

Original processing notes: Using reference gene primer amplification, nucleated cell counts were estimated. Using immunoSEQ multiplex PCR, the repertoire was profiled, and TCRdb retains in-frame clones only, with some absent. That table is the source of V, J and clone size, and D and trimming were worked out from the DNA. The sample carries roughly 160,000 clones, roughly 88% recorded once. Germline lookup yields CDR1 SEHNR and CDR2 FQNEAQ (reference sequence). The CDR3 spans 17 residues. The J segment lost 4 bases and the V segment lost 1 base, leaving 11 bases of the junction unmatched. The chain carries TRBV7-9 and TRBJ1-2; 8 bases agree with TRBD1. The origin of this receptor is a man younger than 35 with acute or convalescent COVID-19. The sequenced sample consisted of peripheral blood. The DNA for the CDR3 is TGTGCCAGCAGCTTAGACCCCGGGCAGGGGGCCCTCTATGGCTACACCTTC. Its translation is CASSLDPGQGALYGYTF.